This TCR beta chain was identified in a study of early stage breast cancer tumors. Study-wide context: ER+/PR+/HER2- status applied to about 70% of the 16 invasive breast tumors. Among some 12 ER+/PR+/HER2- tumors, eight were ductal, four lobular. Study-level results: Compared with adjacent normal breast tissue, tumors showed around 2.7-fold greater T cell density and higher clonality. Blood repertoires resembled normal breast more than tumor.

Some clones are missing from TCRdb's copy, which holds only in-frame ones; the method was immunoSEQ multiplex PCR. Here the sample spans 65,000 to 75,000 clones, around 80% being singletons. Notes on this clone: The antigen remains undetermined.

Per the germline V gene, CDR1 is SGHDT and CDR2 is YYEEEE. V was cut by 6 bases and J by 0 bases, with 10 bases left in between. The CDR3 has 14 amino acids. The chain has TRBV5-6 and TRBJ2-1; the D gene is possibly TRBD2 (5 bases). Material for sequencing was blood. This clonotype originated in a person aged 40 to 49 with breast cancer. Written as DNA, the CDR3 is TGTGCCAGCAAGTCACTAGACTCCTACAATGAGCAGTTCTTC. As protein: CASKSLDSYNEQFF.